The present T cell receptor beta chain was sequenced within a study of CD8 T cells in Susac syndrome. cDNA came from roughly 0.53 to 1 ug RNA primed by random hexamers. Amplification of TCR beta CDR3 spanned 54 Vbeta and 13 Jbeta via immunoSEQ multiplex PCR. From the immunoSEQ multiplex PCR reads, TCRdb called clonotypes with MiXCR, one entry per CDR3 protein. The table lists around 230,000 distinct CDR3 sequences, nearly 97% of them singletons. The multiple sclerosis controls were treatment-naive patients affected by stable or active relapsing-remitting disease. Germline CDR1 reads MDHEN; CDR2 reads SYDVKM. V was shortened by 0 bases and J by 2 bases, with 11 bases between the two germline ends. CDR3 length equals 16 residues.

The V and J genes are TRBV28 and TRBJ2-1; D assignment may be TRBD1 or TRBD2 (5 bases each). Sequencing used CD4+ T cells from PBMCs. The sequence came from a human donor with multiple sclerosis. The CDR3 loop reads CASSLWGESPYNEQFF. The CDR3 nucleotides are TGTGCCAGCAGTTTATGGGGGGAGAGCCCCTACAATGAGCAGTTCTTC.